A single T cell receptor beta chain is shown here with its context. These data are taken from a study of blood T cell repertoires in COVID-19. Study-wide context: Samples came from the United States, Italy and Spain, spanning acute and convalescent COVID-19.

TCRdb's table, derived via immunoSEQ multiplex PCR, lists solely in-frame clones and lacks some. The table has some 260,000 clones, about 88% seen once. Those enrolled, adults aged 18 to 89 years, came from some 23 US areas. Source material: PBMCs or T cells enriched from blood (not recorded which). The TCR sequence derives from a man aged 25 to 45 with acute COVID-19.

The CDR3 here is CASSTGTSGSDEQFF. In DNA, the CDR3 is TGTGCCAGTAGTACGGGGACTAGCGGGAGCGATGAGCAGTTCTTC. J is TRBJ2-1 and V is TRBV19; 14 positions agree with TRBD2. CDR3 length equals 15 residues. The germline CDR1 and CDR2 sequences are LNHDA and SQIVND (reference sequence). The ends lost 4 bases at V and 8 bases at J; junction bases unmatched: 4.